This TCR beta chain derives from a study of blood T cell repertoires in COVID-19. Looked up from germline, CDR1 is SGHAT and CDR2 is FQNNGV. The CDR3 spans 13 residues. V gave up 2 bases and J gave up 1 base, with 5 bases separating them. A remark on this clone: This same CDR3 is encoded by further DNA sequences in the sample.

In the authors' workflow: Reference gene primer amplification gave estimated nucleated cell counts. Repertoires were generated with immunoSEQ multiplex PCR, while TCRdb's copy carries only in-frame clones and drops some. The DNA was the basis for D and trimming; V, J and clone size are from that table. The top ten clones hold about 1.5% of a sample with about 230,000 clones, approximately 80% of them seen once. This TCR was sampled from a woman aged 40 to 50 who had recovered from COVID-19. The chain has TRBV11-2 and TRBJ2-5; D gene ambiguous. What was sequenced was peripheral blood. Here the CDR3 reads CASSLSVQETQYF. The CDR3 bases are TGTGCCAGCAGCTTATCCGTCCAAGAGACCCAGTACTTC.